This T cell receptor beta chain was sequenced for a study of cytomegalovirus exposure and HLA in healthy donors. Study conclusions and caveats: Sequence variants that were highly shared formed a cluster that was likely a sequencing artifact. A prior analysis recorded that most TCR beta V segments were productive about 90% or about 30% of the time. The authors listed around 150 TCR beta chains as cytomegalovirus-associated.

It was with 60 Vbeta and 13 Jbeta primers that the PCR ran. Here immunoSEQ multiplex PCR was the method, and the copy in TCRdb shows in-frame clones only, minus some. Seen here are some 120,000 clones, 8% to 10% observed once, and the top ten hold around 3%. CDR1 MNHNS and CDR2 SASEGT come from the germline V gene. J gave up 2 bases and V 4 bases, and 3 bases lay outside the gene matches. This CDR3 region has 15 residues. This clone came up a few times. Its antigen remains unknown. Input material: PBMCs. The chain links TRBV6-1 to TRBJ1-4; the match to TRBD1 covers 8 bases. The origin of this receptor is a young man in good health and CMV-seronegative. Here the CDR3 DNA reads TGTGCCAGCAGTGGGCGACAGGGGACTAATGAAAAACTGTTTTTT. It yields the protein CASSGRQGTNEKLFF.